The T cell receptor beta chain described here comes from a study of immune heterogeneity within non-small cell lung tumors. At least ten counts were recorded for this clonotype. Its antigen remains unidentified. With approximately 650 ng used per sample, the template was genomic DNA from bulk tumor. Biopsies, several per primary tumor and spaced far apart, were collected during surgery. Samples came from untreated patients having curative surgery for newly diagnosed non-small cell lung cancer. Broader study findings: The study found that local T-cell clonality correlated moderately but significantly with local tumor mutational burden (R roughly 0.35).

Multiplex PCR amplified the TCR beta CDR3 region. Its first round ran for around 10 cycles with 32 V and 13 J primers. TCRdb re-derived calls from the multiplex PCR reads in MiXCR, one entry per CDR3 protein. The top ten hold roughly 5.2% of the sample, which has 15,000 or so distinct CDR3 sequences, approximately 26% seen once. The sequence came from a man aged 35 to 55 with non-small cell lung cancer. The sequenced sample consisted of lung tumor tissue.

The CDR3 here is CASSQEGGRRTDTQYF. The DNA of the CDR3 is TGTGCCAGCAGCCAAGAAGGCGGGAGGAGAACAGATACGCAGTATTTT. The chain is built from TRBV14 and TRBJ2-3; 8 nucleotides line up with TRBD2. V was clipped by 0 bases and J by 3 bases; unmatched bases: 5. In germline, CDR1 is SGHDN, CDR2 FVKESK. The CDR3 extends over 16 amino acids.